One and the same sample provided the 28 T cell receptor beta chains below, sequenced in a study of blood T cell repertoires in COVID-19. Produced via immunoSEQ multiplex PCR; TCRdb's table is partial and in-frame only. The sample lists roughly 71,000 clones, 75% to 85% occurring once. Sequenced: peripheral blood. These receptors were collected from a man in his 70s who had recovered from COVID-19.

This clone appeared a single time. This CDR3 is CASSLPRGETQYF. For the CDR3, the DNA is TGTGCCAGCAGCTTGCCCAGGGGAGAGACCCAGTACTTC. V and J are TRBV5-6 and TRBJ2-5; possibly TRBD1 for D (6 bases). V was trimmed by 1 base and J by 4 bases, leaving 8 bases between them. The CDR3 totals 13 residues. Per germline, CDR1 SGHDT and CDR2 YYEEEE.

V gene TRBV5-6 combines with J gene TRBJ2-7; D not resolved. From germline, CDR1 is SGHDT and CDR2 YYEEEE. V shed 2 bases and J shed 3 bases, with 6 bases lying between them. This CDR3 region has 12 residues. CDR3 sequence (DNA): TGTGCCAGCAGCTTTACAAGCTACGAGCAGTACTTC. Translating gives CASSFTSYEQYF. The variable domain in full, completed from reference TRBV5-6 and TRBJ2-7, reads DAGVTQSPTHLIKTRGQQVTLRCSPKSGHDTVSWYQQALGQGPQFIFQYYEEEERQRGNFPDRFSGHQFPNYSSELNVNALLLGDSALYLCASSFTSYEQYFGPGTRLTVT.

This rearrangement joins TRBV13 to TRBJ2-2, with D possibly being TRBD2 (6 bases). V lost 5 bases and J 2 bases, leaving 12 bases between the germline ends. The germline V gene encodes CDR1 PRHDT and CDR2 FYEKMQ (reference sequence). The CDR3 is 15 residues long. As DNA, the CDR3 is TGTGCCAGCAGCCTCGGGGGAGCTAACACCGGGGAGCTGTTTTTT. Translation: CASSLGGANTGELFF.

The chain recombines TRBV7-6 with TRBJ1-2, with D hard to call. The CDR3 consists of 14 residues. Per the germline V gene, CDR1 is SGHVS and CDR2 is FNYEAQ. The V end lost 5 bases, the J end lost 8 bases, and 18 bases lay between the germline ends. The CDR3 reads CASSISGAVEGYTF. The CDR3 DNA is TGTGCCAGCAGCATAAGTGGTGCGGTGGAAGGCTACACCTTC.

The chain recombines TRBV7-9 with TRBJ2-3; 7 positions agree with TRBD1. Germline assignment: CDR1 SEHNR and CDR2 FQNEAQ (reference sequence). V shed 3 bases, J shed 6 bases, and the junction held 12 bases outside the gene matches. CDR3 length equals 16 residues. The CDR3 bases are TGTGCCAGCAGCTTTTCCGTTGGACAGGCCGGGGATACGCAGTATTTT. Protein sequence: CASSFSVGQAGDTQYF.

The rearrangement links TRBV27 to TRBJ2-1; the match to TRBD2 covers 11 bases. Germline trimming cut 0 bases from V and 5 bases from J; bases unmatched to any gene: 3. The CDR3 has 16 residues. CDR1 and CDR2 (germline): MNHEY, SMNVEV (reference sequence). Written as DNA, the CDR3 is TGTGCCAGCAGTTTATCGGAGACTAGCGGGAACAATGAGCAGTTCTTC. This sequence encodes CASSLSETSGNNEQFF.

The count of this clone is one. The chain is built from TRBV10-2 and TRBJ1-5, with 8 bases fitting TRBD1. Germline V gene data show CDR1 as WSHSY and CDR2 as SAAADI. J was trimmed by 4 bases and V by 3 bases; bases with no gene match: 8. This CDR3 region has 16 residues. The CDR3 spells CASSDRGRGRNQPQHF. The CDR3 DNA reads TGCGCCAGCAGTGATCGGGGCAGGGGGCGGAATCAGCCCCAGCATTTT.

V usage is TRBV3-1 (or the pseudogene TRBV3-2) and J usage is TRBJ1-6; D gene ambiguous. Trimming removed 2 bases from V and 8 bases from J, with 4 bases in between. The CDR3 runs to 12 residues. Germline V gives CDR1 LGHDT, CDR2 YNNKEL (reference sequence). CDR3 residues: CASSQQDSPLHF. The CDR3 DNA reads as TGTGCCAGCAGCCAACAGGATTCACCCCTCCACTTT.

V is TRBV5-1 and J is TRBJ2-5; possible D gene TRBD1, 6 bases. Germline loops: CDR1 SGHRS, CDR2 YFSETQ. CDR3 length: 13 residues. V lost 3 bases, J lost 3 bases, and 9 bases lay in between. Written as DNA, the CDR3 is TGCGCCAGCAGCTCAGGACAGAAAGAGACCCAGTACTTC. This gives the protein CASSSGQKETQYF. The full variable domain, completed using reference TRBV5-1 and TRBJ2-5, is KAGVTQTPRYLIKTRGQQVTLSCSPISGHRSVSWYQQTPGQGLQFLFEYFSETQRNKGNFPGRFSGRQFSNSRSEMNVSTLELGDSALYLCASSSGQKETQYFGPGTRLLVL.

The chain combines TRBV4-2 with TRBJ2-7; 8 nucleotides match TRBD2. This CDR3 has 15 residues. The V gene's germline CDR1 is LGHNA and CDR2 YNFKEQ. The junction had 14 bases not matched to a gene; V was cut back by 8 bases and J by 5 bases. As DNA, the CDR3 is TGTGCCAGCGGCCCACCGGGACTAGGTGCCCACGAGCAGTACTTC. This encodes CASGPPGLGAHEQYF.

This chain joins TRBV6-2 or TRBV6-3 and TRBJ2-1; 8 positions agree with TRBD2. Trimming at V came to 0 bases and at J to 4 bases, leaving 14 bases not matched to a gene. The CDR3 has 19 amino acids. The germline V gene has CDR1 MNHEY and CDR2 SVGEGT. The CDR3 sequence is CASSYSRGLDPAVYNEQFF. CDR3 bases: TGTGCCAGCAGTTACTCGAGGGGACTAGACCCAGCGGTGTACAATGAGCAGTTCTTC.

This chain connects TRBV12-3 or TRBV12-4 to TRBJ2-7; D possibly corresponds to TRBD2 (5 bases). The CDR3 loop spans 13 amino acids. Trimming stripped 5 bases from V and 2 bases from J, with 10 bases between. CDR3 amino acids: CASSRLGTYEQYF. The CDR3 nucleotides are TGTGCCAGCAGTCGACTCGGGACCTACGAGCAGTACTTC.

The chain is built from TRBV19 and TRBJ2-6; D may be TRBD1 (6 bases). V was clipped by 7 bases and J by 3 bases, with 10 bases between them. The CDR3 runs 14 residues. Germline CDR1 reads LNHDA; CDR2 reads SQIVND (reference sequence). The CDR3 DNA is TGTGCCAGTATGGGGACAAGTGGGGCCAACGTCCTGACTTTC. Amino acids: CASMGTSGANVLTF.

V and J are TRBV19 and TRBJ2-4; TRBD2 is a possible D gene (6 bases). This CDR3 has 16 amino acids. Germline V gene lookup returns CDR1 LNHDA and CDR2 SQIVND (reference sequence). V dropped 6 bases and J dropped 1 base, with 16 bases sitting between them. CDR3 sequence (DNA): TGTGCCAGTAGCACCTTTGGGGGGATGGCCAAAAACATTCAGTACTTC. Protein product: CASSTFGGMAKNIQYF.

The chain uses TRBV28 and TRBJ1-5, with a possible D match to TRBD1 (5 bases). Germline-derived CDR1 and CDR2 are MDHEN and SYDVKM. This CDR3 contains 16 residues. Trimming removed 7 bases at V and 3 bases at J, with 19 bases between. The CDR3 sequence: CASTFLSQGANQPQHF. The CDR3 coding sequence is TGTGCCAGCACCTTTCTTTCTCAGGGTGCCAATCAGCCCCAGCATTTT.

The chain links TRBV9 to TRBJ2-3; 13 bases are a match to TRBD2. CDR1 is SGDLS and CDR2 is YYNGEE in the germline V gene. CDR3 length equals 16 residues. The V segment lost 5 bases and the J segment 9 bases; nucleotides outside the gene matches: 12. CDR3 loop: CASREPGLAGVKTQYF. In DNA form, the CDR3 reads TGTGCCAGCAGAGAGCCTGGACTAGCGGGAGTTAAGACGCAGTATTTT.

V gene TRBV29-1 combines with J gene TRBJ1-6; possibly TRBD1 for D (5 bases). The V end was cut by 6 bases, the J end by 7 bases, with 13 bases between. The germline V gene has CDR1 SQVTM and CDR2 ANQGSEA. There are 13 residues in the CDR3. For the CDR3, the DNA is TGCAGCGTGCGCAGGGAGGCGAATTCACCCCTCCACTTT. Its protein is CSVRREANSPLHF. The whole variable domain, remainder taken from reference TRBV29-1 and TRBJ1-6, is SAVISQKPSRDICQRGTSLTIQCQVDSQVTMMFWYRQQPGQSLTLIATANQGSEATYESGFVIDKFPISRPNLTFSTLTVSNMSPEDSSIYLCSVRREANSPLHFGNGTRLTVT.

The chain combines TRBV20-1 with TRBJ1-1; 7 bases line up with TRBD1. The CDR3 has 16 amino acids. Germline V gene sequence: CDR1 DFQATT, CDR2 SNEGSKA (reference sequence). The J segment lost 0 bases and the V segment lost 3 bases, leaving 10 bases of the junction unmatched. The CDR3 here is CSASGESGTVNTEAFF. In DNA form, the CDR3 reads TGCAGTGCTAGTGGTGAATCCGGGACAGTGAACACTGAAGCTTTCTTT.

As regards this clone: The CDR3 end shows no conserved phenylalanine or tryptophan, and so a read error is likely. It is unclear where the CDR3 begins or ends on the DNA, so no DNA is shown, and the CDR3 is as TCRdb lists it. The rearrangement uses TRBV3-1 (or the pseudogene TRBV3-2) and TRBJ1-1. The germline CDR1 and CDR2 sequences are LGHDT and YNNKEL (reference sequence). The CDR3 sequence runs 10 residues, both termini included. The CDR3 sequence is CASSLTGPTR.

The chain links TRBV2 to TRBJ1-1; no clear D. Trimming took 6 bases from V and 5 from J, leaving 13 bases between them. This CDR3 region has 13 residues. Germline lookup yields CDR1 SNHLY and CDR2 FYNNEI. CDR3 loop: CASRVDVATEAFF. In DNA form, the CDR3 reads TGTGCCAGCAGAGTCGATGTGGCTACTGAAGCTTTCTTT.

The rearrangement uses TRBV15 and TRBJ1-3; tentatively, D is TRBD1 (5 bases). V was trimmed by 3 bases and J by 0 bases, leaving 18 bases between them. The CDR3 loop spans 18 amino acids. In germline, CDR1 is LNHNV, CDR2 YYDKDF (reference sequence). CDR3 in DNA: TGTGCCACCAGCAGCGTCGCGGGGCGGATACACTCTGGAAACACCATATATTTT. Translation gives CATSSVAGRIHSGNTIYF. The whole variable domain, remainder taken from reference TRBV15 and TRBJ1-3, is DAMVIQNPRYQVTQFGKPVTLSCSQTLNHNVMYWYQQKSSQAPKLLFHYYDKDFNNEADTPDNFQSRRPNTSFCFLDIRSPGLGDTAMYLCATSSVAGRIHSGNTIYFGEGSWLTVV.

CDR3 DNA: TGTGCCAGTAGTATGAGGGGTCAACAGGGGAGCTATCAGCCCCAGCATTTT. Translation gives CASSMRGQQGSYQPQHF. The rearrangement links TRBV19 to TRBJ1-5, with 7 bases that match TRBD1. The CDR3 covers 17 residues. Germline V gene lookup returns CDR1 LNHDA and CDR2 SQIVND (reference sequence). V lost 3 bases and J lost 5; bases outside the gene matches: 13.

The chain joins TRBV7-2 to TRBJ2-7; possible D gene TRBD1, 6 bases. The CDR3 totals 13 residues. The V gene's germline CDR1 is SGHTA and CDR2 FQGNSA. V shed 0 bases and J shed 3 bases, with 6 bases lying between them. This chain's CDR3 is CASSLAGGYEQYF. Here the CDR3 DNA reads TGTGCCAGCAGCTTAGCAGGGGGCTACGAGCAGTACTTC.

This clone was counted a few times. The V gene is TRBV2, the J gene TRBJ1-4, with 7 bases fitting TRBD1. With 6 bases clipped from V and 6 bases from J, the junction kept 7 bases outside the gene matches. Germline CDR1 and CDR2: SNHLY and FYNNEI. The CDR3 contains 14 residues. The CDR3 bases are TGTGCCAGCAGCGTACAGGGGTCCCATGAAAAACTGTTTTTT. Encoded protein: CASSVQGSHEKLFF.

The chain has TRBV7-9 and TRBJ2-7; the D is unclear. From germline, CDR1 is SEHNR and CDR2 FQNEAQ (reference sequence). Trimming took 5 bases from V and 4 from J, leaving 21 bases between them. The length of the CDR3 is 16 residues. The CDR3: CASSESDGFRSYEQYF. CDR3 nucleotide sequence: TGTGCCAGCAGCGAGAGCGACGGATTCCGTTCTTACGAGCAGTACTTC.

This clone was recorded a few times. CDR3: CASSQEGLQQYF. The CDR3 bases are TGTGCCAGCAGCCAAGAGGGACTGCAGCAGTACTTC. The chain is built from TRBV4-2 and TRBJ2-7, with D perhaps matching TRBD2 (6 bases). The V end lost 0 bases, the J end lost 8 bases, and 8 bases lay between the germline ends. This CDR3 is 12 amino acids long. CDR1 LGHNA and CDR2 YNFKEQ come from the germline V gene.

The chain recombines TRBV3-1 (or the pseudogene TRBV3-2) with TRBJ1-6; TRBD1 might be the D (6 bases). CDR1 and CDR2 (germline): LGHDT, YNNKEL (reference sequence). V shed 0 bases and J shed 7 bases, with 13 bases lying between them. This CDR3 region has 16 residues. The CDR3 DNA follows: TGTGCCAGCAGCCAAGATGCAGGGGAGAGAAATTCACCCCTCCACTTT. Protein: CASSQDAGERNSPLHF.

The rearrangement uses TRBV28 and TRBJ1-2; 7 bases align to TRBD1. The CDR3 has 12 residues. CDR1 is MDHEN and CDR2 is SYDVKM in the germline V gene. V trimming: 6 bases; J trimming: 5 bases; junction bases outside the gene matches: 3. The CDR3 here is CASSKQGYGYTF. The CDR3 bases are TGTGCCAGCAGCAAACAGGGGTATGGCTACACCTTC.